The clone carrying this T cell receptor (beta chain) was observed a handful of times. Its antigen is still unknown. Next came a second PCR, run for about 7 to 12 cycles, which used a sample-barcoded 5' primer along with a J-beta primer mix. MiXCR, applied by TCRdb to the 5' RACE reads, yields one record per CDR3 protein. The sample shows over 700,000 distinct CDR3 sequences, 20% to 25% of them seen only once. The data are from a study of blood T cells in healthy people across ages. Study outcomes and limitations: It was held that the diversity estimates obtained from one million T cells were underestimates.

Trimming removed 3 bases from V and 5 bases from J, with 10 bases in between. The CDR3 consists of 13 residues. Germline lookup yields CDR1 MGHDK and CDR2 SYGVNS. The same sample was also studied in work on T cells of mothers and their children. That investigation notes: Related mother-child pairs shared marginally more repertoire than unrelated pairs, though not significantly.

The J gene is TRBJ2-5, the V gene TRBV25-1; tentative D call: TRBD1 (6 bases). Sequencing input: blood. This TCR was recovered from a boy aged 5-17 years in good health. CDR3 sequence reads: CASSEGARETQYF. CDR3 coding DNA: TGTGCCAGCAGTGAGGGGGCTCGGGAGACCCAGTACTTC.